This entry lists 26 T cell receptor beta chains sequenced from one sample in a study of cytomegalovirus exposure and HLA in healthy donors (dated by TCRdb to the late 2010s). The library was obtained by the immunoSEQ multiplex PCR assay. For the multiplex PCR, a mixture combining 60 forward primers for TCR Vbeta segments and 13 reverse primers for TCR Jbeta segments was used. TCRdb re-hosts the immuneACCESS table, in-frame sequences only. Its copies lack some clones; in the studies checked, an unresolved V gene accounts for under half of them, and the cause for the rest is not known. The sample contains over 85,000 clones, 65% to 80% of them found a single time. Of the sample, around 5.9% is held by the ten largest clones. The material sequenced was PBMCs. These receptors all stem from a young man in good health and CMV-seropositive.

This clone was recorded only once. The V call is TRBV28, the J call TRBJ1-4; a weak D match, TRBD1 (5 bases). Germline-derived CDR1 and CDR2 are MDHEN and SYDVKM. This CDR3 contains 16 residues. V shed 6 bases and J shed 8 bases, with 22 bases lying between them. The CDR3 nucleotides read TGTGCCAGCAGCTCTTCGAGACGGGCAGGGAGGGAAAAACTGTTTTTT. As protein: CASSSSRRAGREKLFF.

The genes are TRBV5-1 and TRBJ2-1; possible D gene TRBD2, 6 bases. V was shortened by 3 bases and J by 0 bases, with 22 bases between the two germline ends. Germline CDR1 SGHRS, CDR2 YFSETQ. The CDR3 spans 19 residues. The DNA of the CDR3 is TGCGCCAGCAGCTCGATTCGCGGGACGGCCCCCGGCTCCTACAATGAGCAGTTCTTC. Translating gives CASSSIRGTAPGSYNEQFF.

This chain connects TRBV27 to TRBJ2-6; no firm D call. Germline lookup yields CDR1 MNHEY and CDR2 SMNVEV (reference sequence). CDR3 length: 16 residues. V shed 5 bases and J shed 0 bases, with 11 bases lying between them. The CDR3 reads CASSPLQDSGANVLTF. As DNA, the CDR3 is TGTGCCAGCAGTCCACTCCAGGACTCTGGGGCCAACGTCCTGACTTTC. Complete variable domain (other parts from reference TRBV27 and TRBJ2-6): EAQVTQNPRYLITVTGKKLTVTCSQNMNHEYMSWYRQDPGLGLRQIYYSMNVEVTDKGDVPEGYKVSRKEKRNFPLILESPSPNQTSLYFCASSPLQDSGANVLTFGAGSRLTVL.

The chain is built from TRBV12-5 and TRBJ2-3; TRBD1 agrees at 10 bases. Trimming took 1 base from V and 8 from J; bases not matched to a gene: 12. Germline CDR1 and CDR2: LGHNT and FRNRAP. The CDR3 spans 17 residues. The CDR3 loop reads CASGLATGTGVGPTQYF. In nucleotides, the CDR3 is TGTGCTAGTGGTTTGGCAACCGGGACAGGGGTGGGGCCTACGCAGTATTTT.

A remark on this clone: The junction departs from the called germline gene at one end, perhaps through a read error. Distinct nucleotide sequences in the sample also encode this CDR3. V and J are TRBV7-9 and TRBJ2-7, with D unresolved. This CDR3 spans 12 amino acids. The germline V gene has CDR1 SEHNR and CDR2 FQNEAQ (reference sequence). The CDR3 DNA is TGTTCCAGCAGCTTAGGGCCCTACGAGCAGTACTTC. Residues: CSSSLGPYEQYF.

The chain recombines TRBV10-3 with TRBJ2-1; 11 nucleotides line up with TRBD2. This CDR3 has 15 residues. Trimming removed 7 bases from V and 4 bases from J; junction bases left unmatched: 6. Germline V gene data show CDR1 as ENHRY and CDR2 as SYGVKD. The CDR3: CAINPSGGSYNEQFF. In DNA, the CDR3 is TGTGCCATCAACCCTAGCGGGGGGTCGTACAATGAGCAGTTCTTC.

The J gene is TRBJ1-2, the V gene TRBV19, with unresolved D. Germline lookup yields CDR1 LNHDA and CDR2 SQIVND (reference sequence). The CDR3 is 13 residues long. Trimming took 10 bases from V and 0 from J, leaving 12 bases between them. CDR3 DNA sequence: TGTGCCACCACAGACCGAGCTAACTATGGCTACACCTTC. This encodes CATTDRANYGYTF.

This clone was seen only a few times. The chain has TRBV10-3 and TRBJ1-1; 8 bases match TRBD1. The germline gives CDR1 ENHRY, CDR2 SYGVKD. The CDR3 is 14 amino acids. Trimming took 8 bases from V and 6 from J; bases not matched to a gene: 11. CDR3 in DNA: TGTGCCATCGGCAGGACAGGGATGGACCCTGAAGCTTTCTTT. It codes for CAIGRTGMDPEAFF.

This chain joins TRBV30 and TRBJ2-3; D is possibly TRBD1 (5 bases). Germline V lookup: CDR1 GTSNPN, CDR2 SVGIG (reference sequence). The V end lost 5 bases, the J end lost 2 bases, and 14 bases lay between the germline ends. This CDR3 contains 14 residues. The CDR3 DNA follows: TGTGCCTGGGCCCGTTTTGGGGCCACAGATACGCAGTATTTT. Its protein is CAWARFGATDTQYF. The full variable domain, its missing parts supplied by reference TRBV30 and TRBJ2-3, is SQTIHQWPATLVQPVGSPLSLECTVEGTSNPNLYWYRQAAGRGLQLLFYSVGIGQISSEVPQNLSASRPQDRQFILSSKKLLLSDSGFYLCAWARFGATDTQYFGPGTRLTVL.

The chain couples TRBV6-4 to TRBJ2-2, with D possibly TRBD2 on 5 matching bases. Germline V lookup: CDR1 MRHNA, CDR2 SNTAGT. CDR3 size: 13 residues. The ends were cut back, 5 bases at V and 6 bases at J, with 10 bases in the middle. The CDR3 loop reads CASSIEEAGELFF. The CDR3 DNA follows: TGTGCCAGCAGTATCGAGGAGGCCGGGGAGCTGTTTTTT.

This clone showed up just a few times. The rearrangement links TRBV21-1 to TRBJ1-4; the table calls TRBD1, which could not be checked here. TRBV21-1 is a pseudogene. The CDR3 is 14 residues long. In DNA form, the CDR3 reads TGTGCCAGCGGACCGGGACAGAGAGATGAAAAACTGTTTTTT. Amino acids: CASGPGQRDEKLFF.

The chain joins TRBV9 to TRBJ2-5; the D is unclear. The ends were cut back, 0 bases at V and 5 bases at J, with 11 bases in the middle. Germline CDR1 and CDR2: SGDLS and YYNGEE. The CDR3 has 14 residues. The CDR3 region is CASSVGSGRETQYF. DNA for the CDR3: TGTGCCAGCAGCGTAGGATCAGGTCGGGAGACCCAGTACTTC.

The CDR3 here is CATSRDNRGEGYTF. CDR3 DNA sequence: TGTGCCACCAGCAGAGATAATAGGGGCGAAGGCTACACCTTC. The chain is built from TRBV15 and TRBJ1-2; perhaps TRBD1 as D (5 bases). V dropped 0 bases and J dropped 8 bases, with 13 bases sitting between them. Germline V gene sequence: CDR1 LNHNV, CDR2 YYDKDF (reference sequence). The CDR3 is 14 amino acids. Combining the CDR3 with reference TRBV15 and TRBJ1-2 gives the whole variable domain DAMVIQNPRYQVTQFGKPVTLSCSQTLNHNVMYWYQQKSSQAPKLLFHYYDKDFNNEADTPDNFQSRRPNTSFCFLDIRSPGLGDTAMYLCATSRDNRGEGYTFGSGTRLTVV.

This clone has only a few counts. The chain carries TRBV2 and TRBJ2-3, with D hard to call. Germline CDR1 is SNHLY and CDR2 is FYNNEI. The length of the CDR3 is 12 residues. Between the trimmed V and J ends, which lost 4 bases and 2 bases, there was a span of 4 bases. CDR3 bases: TGTGCCAGCAGTGGGGCCACAGATACGCAGTATTTT. This encodes CASSGATDTQYF.

V gene TRBV6-4 combines with J gene TRBJ1-6; D not certain. The CDR3 extends over 15 amino acids. The V gene's germline CDR1 is MRHNA and CDR2 SNTAGT. The V and J ends lost 3 bases and 8 bases respectively, with 14 bases between them. DNA for the CDR3: TGTGCCAGCAGTGATAGCCGGAATCGGGATTCACCCCTCCACTTT. Translated, it gives CASSDSRNRDSPLHF.

The chain couples TRBV7-2 to TRBJ2-3, with 7 bases identical to TRBD1. The CDR3 has 15 residues. The germline gives CDR1 SGHTA, CDR2 FQGNSA. V was pared by 5 bases and J by 2 bases, with 7 bases of the junction left unmatched. The CDR3 is CASSPGTANTDTQYF. The DNA for the CDR3 is TGTGCCAGCAGCCCCGGGACAGCCAACACAGATACGCAGTATTTT.

The V call is TRBV19, the J call TRBJ2-7; D is perhaps TRBD1 (6 bases). With 1 base removed from V and 0 bases from J, the gap between germline ends came to 10 bases. Germline-derived CDR1 and CDR2 are LNHDA and SQIVND (reference sequence). There are 15 residues in the CDR3. For the CDR3, the DNA is TGTGCCAGTAGTATAGCTGGGGACACCTCCTACGAGCAGTACTTC. It translates to CASSIAGDTSYEQYF. The full variable domain, completed using reference TRBV19 and TRBJ2-7, is DGGITQSPKYLFRKEGQNVTLSCEQNLNHDAMYWYRQDPGQGLRLIYYSQIVNDFQKGDIAEGYSVSREKKESFPLTVTSAQKNPTAFYLCASSIAGDTSYEQYFGPGTRLTVT.

The chain carries TRBV7-2 and TRBJ2-2, with 10 bases aligning to TRBD2. This CDR3 spans 15 amino acids. Per the germline V gene, CDR1 is SGHTA and CDR2 is FQGNSA. V was pared by 5 bases and J by 5 bases, with 5 bases of the junction left unmatched. The CDR3 DNA reads TGTGCCAGCAGCCGAGAGCGGGGGGGAACCGGGGAGCTGTTTTTT. It encodes CASSRERGGTGELFF. Using reference TRBV7-2 and TRBJ2-2 for the parts outside the CDR3, the full variable domain is GAGVSQSPSNKVTEKGKDVELRCDPISGHTALYWYRQSLGQGLEFLIYFQGNSAPDKSGLPSDRFSAERTGGSVSTLTIQRTQQEDSAVYLCASSRERGGTGELFFGEGSRLTVL.

This clone was found a few times. V is TRBV9 and J is TRBJ1-1, with D perhaps matching TRBD1 (5 bases). Germline CDR1 is SGDLS and CDR2 is YYNGEE. Trimming pared 0 bases from V and 2 bases from J, leaving 8 bases between. The CDR3 has 14 amino acids. This chain's CDR3 is CASSVGQGNTEAFF. In nucleotides, the CDR3 is TGTGCCAGCAGCGTAGGTCAGGGAAACACTGAAGCTTTCTTT.

The chain carries TRBV4-1 and TRBJ2-3; 8 nucleotides line up with TRBD2. The trim removed 0 bases at V and 2 bases at J, leaving 13 bases unmatched. Germline CDR1 is MGHRA and CDR2 is YSYEKL. The CDR3 runs 19 residues. CDR3 DNA sequence: TGCGCCAGCAGCCAAGACCTGGTAGGCGGGGGGCGATTCACAGATACGCAGTATTTT. Protein: CASSQDLVGGGRFTDTQYF.

This clone was counted a single time. J is TRBJ2-1 and V is TRBV9; 7 positions match TRBD2. This CDR3 has 17 amino acids. Looked up from germline, CDR1 is SGDLS and CDR2 is YYNGEE. V shed 0 bases and J 2 bases; nucleotides not matched to a gene: 8. The CDR3 DNA is TGTGCCAGCAGCGTAGCAAGTCGGGAGGTTCCCTACAATGAGCAGTTCTTC. Its protein is CASSVASREVPYNEQFF.

This clone was counted only a few times. The chain has TRBV10-3 and TRBJ1-5, with a weak D call TRBD1 (5 bases). CDR1 is ENHRY and CDR2 is SYGVKD in the germline V gene. With 10 bases removed from V and 5 bases from J, the gap between germline ends came to 9 bases. The CDR3 is 11 amino acids. The chain's CDR3 is CATGGDQPQHF. CDR3 DNA: TGTGCCACCGGGGGGGATCAGCCCCAGCATTTT.

The chain combines TRBV19 with TRBJ2-1; 7 bases match TRBD1. This CDR3 spans 14 amino acids. Germline CDR1 and CDR2: LNHDA and SQIVND (reference sequence). The junction had 3 bases not matched to a gene; V was cut back by 4 bases and J by 3 bases. Here the CDR3 reads CASSTRDSYNEQFF. The CDR3 DNA is TGTGCCAGTAGTACCAGGGACAGCTACAATGAGCAGTTCTTC. Using reference TRBV19 and TRBJ2-1 for the parts outside the CDR3, the full variable domain is DGGITQSPKYLFRKEGQNVTLSCEQNLNHDAMYWYRQDPGQGLRLIYYSQIVNDFQKGDIAEGYSVSREKKESFPLTVTSAQKNPTAFYLCASSTRDSYNEQFFGPGTRLTVL.

This clone was counted a single time. The chain has TRBV25-1 and TRBJ2-5; 10 bases are shared with TRBD1. CDR1 MGHDK and CDR2 SYGVNS come from the germline V gene. CDR3 length: 16 amino acids. J was trimmed by 5 bases and V by 4 bases; bases with no gene match: 10. CDR3 sequence reads: CASSGRDRGPEETQYF. The CDR3 DNA is TGTGCCAGCAGTGGTAGGGACAGGGGCCCCGAGGAGACCCAGTACTTC.

The chain couples TRBV30 to TRBJ2-7, with 9 positions matching TRBD2. The CDR3 consists of 14 residues. The J segment lost 8 bases and the V segment lost 0 bases, leaving 8 bases of the junction unmatched. The V gene's germline CDR1 is GTSNPN and CDR2 SVGIG (reference sequence). In nucleotides, the CDR3 is TGTGCCTGGAGTGTCTCTGGTAGCGGGGGCCAGCAGTACTTC. It is translated as CAWSVSGSGGQQYF.

This chain links TRBV7-9 with TRBJ1-2; 8 bases fit TRBD1. Germline V gene lookup returns CDR1 SEHNR and CDR2 FQNEAQ (reference sequence). The CDR3 loop spans 13 amino acids. The trim removed 2 bases at V and 10 bases at J, leaving 6 bases unmatched. The DNA for the CDR3 is TGTGCCAGCAGCTTATCGCAGGGGGCCAACTACACCTTC. Translated, it gives CASSLSQGANYTF.